Each of the 27 T cell receptor beta chains below was sequenced from the same sample in a study of blood T cell repertoires in COVID-19. The assay was immunoSEQ multiplex PCR, and TCRdb's table has in-frame clones only and misses some. The sample includes around 150,000 clones, about four fifths of them seen just once. Sequencing was carried out using PBMCs or T cells enriched from blood (not recorded which). All receptors derive from a woman aged 60-75 years who had recovered from COVID-19.

The J gene is TRBJ1-5, the V gene TRBV6-4; 10 nucleotides agree with TRBD1. Germline lookup yields CDR1 MRHNA and CDR2 SNTAGT. The CDR3 is 14 amino acids. Germline trimming cut 6 bases from V and 4 bases from J; bases unmatched to any gene: 3. The CDR3 here is CASSGQGDNQPQHF. The CDR3 coding sequence is TGTGCCAGCAGCGGACAGGGGGATAATCAGCCCCAGCATTTT.

The chain joins TRBV24-1 to TRBJ1-2; 7 bases map to TRBD1. CDR1 and CDR2 from the germline V gene are KGHDR and SFDVKD. This CDR3 is built from 15 residues. The V segment lost 4 bases and the J segment 5 bases; nucleotides outside the gene matches: 9. CDR3 nucleotide sequence: TGTGCCACCAGTGACCCCAGGACAGGCTATTATGGCTACACCTTC. Its translation is CATSDPRTGYYGYTF.

The chain uses TRBV2 and TRBJ2-2; 8 bases align to TRBD1. Looked up from germline, CDR1 is SNHLY and CDR2 is FYNNEI. The CDR3 is made up of 13 amino acids. V was pared by 7 bases and J by 6 bases, with 4 bases of the junction left unmatched. CDR3 DNA sequence: TGTGCCAGCAATGCACAGGGGGCCGGGGAGCTGTTTTTT. This codes for CASNAQGAGELFF.

The V and J genes are TRBV27 and TRBJ1-5; possibly TRBD1 for D (6 bases). This CDR3 comprises 14 residues. CDR1 is MNHEY and CDR2 is SMNVEV in the germline V gene (reference sequence). V dropped 6 bases and J dropped 6 bases, with 15 bases sitting between them. This CDR3 is CASSPDRRSQPQHF. In DNA form, the CDR3 reads TGTGCCAGCAGCCCCGACAGGCGGAGTCAGCCCCAGCATTTT.

This chain uses TRBV5-4 with TRBJ1-2, with TRBD1 matching 7 bases. Germline V gene sequence: CDR1 SGHNT, CDR2 YYREEE (reference sequence). The CDR3 consists of 14 residues. Losses at the gene ends were 0 bases for V and 4 bases for J; bases not matched to a gene: 3. CDR3 coding DNA: TGTGCCAGCAGCTTGGATCAGGGGGGCTATGGCTACACCTTC. It translates to CASSLDQGGYGYTF.

This clone came up a few times. The chain recombines TRBV30 with TRBJ1-1; 7 nucleotides match TRBD1. CDR1 is GTSNPN, CDR2 SVGIG, per germline (reference sequence). V gave up 0 bases and J gave up 1 base; unmatched junction bases: 5. This CDR3 is built from 15 residues. The DNA of the CDR3 is TGTGCCTGGAGTGTTCCAGGGGGGAGGAACACTGAAGCTTTCTTT. The encoded protein is CAWSVPGGRNTEAFF.

The chain links TRBV6-4 to TRBJ2-1; 7 nucleotides line up with TRBD1. Trimming took 6 bases from V and 9 from J; bases not matched to a gene: 5. This CDR3 comprises 12 residues. The germline V gene encodes CDR1 MRHNA and CDR2 SNTAGT. The CDR3 DNA follows: TGTGCCAGCAGCCCAGGGGGAATTGAGCAGTTCTTC. This gives the protein CASSPGGIEQFF.

V gene TRBV27 combines with J gene TRBJ2-7; 8 bases map to TRBD1. Germline values: CDR1 MNHEY, CDR2 SMNVEV (reference sequence). V dropped 9 bases and J dropped 4; count of bases not matched to a gene: 8. The CDR3 runs 13 residues. CDR3 region: CASADRGLYEQYF. The CDR3 DNA reads as TGTGCCAGTGCCGACAGGGGCTTGTACGAGCAGTACTTC.

V and J are TRBV15 and TRBJ1-1, with 7 positions matching TRBD1. The CDR3 is 18 amino acids. V lost 4 bases and J lost 0; bases outside the gene matches: 14. The germline gives CDR1 LNHNV, CDR2 YYDKDF (reference sequence). CDR3: CATSTRSERTGMNTEAFF. CDR3 DNA: TGTGCCACCAGCACAAGATCGGAGAGGACAGGCATGAACACTGAAGCTTTCTTT.

This chain links TRBV7-9 with TRBJ2-1; D gene unclear. Trimming left V 3 bases short and J 4 bases short, with 16 bases between. The V gene's germline CDR1 is SEHNR and CDR2 FQNEAQ (reference sequence). This CDR3 is 16 amino acids long. CDR3 amino acids: CASSLDSRSIYNEQFF. The CDR3 DNA reads as TGTGCCAGCAGCTTGGATAGCCGATCAATTTACAATGAGCAGTTCTTC.

The rearrangement links TRBV5-1 to TRBJ2-7; TRBD2 agrees at 8 bases. Trimming removed 4 bases from V and 2 bases from J; junction bases left unmatched: 5. Germline lookup yields CDR1 SGHRS and CDR2 YFSETQ. The CDR3 is 14 residues long. CDR3 bases: TGCGCCAGCAGCACAGGCGGGGGGACCTACGAGCAGTACTTC. It yields the protein CASSTGGGTYEQYF.

V is TRBV7-2 and J is TRBJ1-2, with TRBD1 matching over 9 bases. The CDR3 contains 14 residues. Germline loops: CDR1 SGHTA, CDR2 FQGNSA. With V trimmed by 2 bases and J by 5 bases, 3 bases remained unmatched. CDR3 coding DNA: TGTGCCAGCAGCTTAATGGGACAGGGTTATGGCTACACCTTC. As protein: CASSLMGQGYGYTF.

The rearrangement links TRBV19 to TRBJ2-5; 9 positions match TRBD1. J was trimmed by 2 bases and V by 3 bases; bases with no gene match: 10. CDR1 is LNHDA, CDR2 SQIVND, per germline (reference sequence). The CDR3 has 17 residues. The DNA for the CDR3 is TGTGCCAGTAGTATCGGCGGGACAGGGAAAATGCAAGAGACCCAGTACTTC. Translated: CASSIGGTGKMQETQYF.

The chain recombines TRBV2 with TRBJ2-7; 7 bases match TRBD2. Germline CDR1 is SNHLY and CDR2 is FYNNEI. Trimming at V came to 6 bases and at J to 2 bases, leaving 1 base not matched to a gene. The CDR3 extends over 12 amino acids. Here the CDR3 DNA reads TGTGCCAGCAGGGGAGGGACCTACGAGCAGTACTTC. It yields the protein CASRGGTYEQYF.

This sequence joins TRBV5-3 and TRBJ2-7; 8 nucleotides line up with TRBD1. TRBV5-3 is marked as an open reading frame, function uncertain. This CDR3 comprises 14 residues. V was clipped by 4 bases and J by 6 bases; unmatched bases: 9. CDR3 in DNA: TGTGCCAGAAGCGGCCGACAGGGGCAGGTCGAGCAGTACTTC. It translates to CARSGRQGQVEQYF.

V usage is TRBV24-1 and J usage is TRBJ1-4; TRBD1 might be the D (5 bases). This CDR3 spans 15 amino acids. Germline-derived CDR1 and CDR2 are KGHDR and SFDVKD. Trimming removed 1 base from V and 7 bases from J, with 12 bases in between. The CDR3 DNA reads as TGTGCCACCAGTGATTTCAGGGCTAAAGGTGAAAAACTGTTTTTT. Its protein product is CATSDFRAKGEKLFF.

CDR3 in amino acids: CASSERLIETQYF. Here the CDR3 DNA reads TGTGCCAGCAGTGAGCGTCTGATTGAGACCCAGTACTTC. The chain carries TRBV2 and TRBJ2-5; no firm D call. The CDR3 has 13 residues. The V end lost 3 bases, the J end lost 5 bases, and 10 bases lay between the germline ends. From germline, CDR1 is SNHLY and CDR2 FYNNEI.

The rearrangement links TRBV5-1 to TRBJ2-6; perhaps TRBD2 as D (5 bases). V was clipped by 4 bases and J by 2 bases, with 31 bases between them. The CDR3 runs 22 residues. Germline CDR1 and CDR2: SGHRS and YFSETQ. The CDR3 DNA follows: TGCGCCAGCAGCGTCACCCCCTGGAGCGGTAATGTTAAGACCGCTGGGGCCAACGTCCTGACTTTC. Its protein is CASSVTPWSGNVKTAGANVLTF.

The J gene is TRBJ1-3, the V gene TRBV10-3; 9 bases are shared with TRBD1. CDR1 ENHRY and CDR2 SYGVKD come from the germline V gene. With V trimmed by 3 bases and J by 8 bases, 8 bases remained unmatched. The CDR3 runs 15 residues. The DNA of the CDR3 is TGTGCCATCAGTGACCCAGGACAGGGGATAGACACCATATATTTT. It yields the protein CAISDPGQGIDTIYF.

This clone turned up a few times. The chain joins TRBV2 to TRBJ1-5; D is perhaps TRBD1 (5 bases). Germline V gene sequence: CDR1 SNHLY, CDR2 FYNNEI. The ends were cut back, 6 bases at V and 2 bases at J, with 11 bases in the middle. The CDR3 loop spans 14 amino acids. The CDR3 loop reads CASRRGEGNQPQHF. Written as DNA, the CDR3 is TGTGCCAGCAGGCGGGGGGAGGGCAATCAGCCCCAGCATTTT.

This sequence joins TRBV6-1 and TRBJ2-3, with 9 nucleotides matching TRBD2. The germline V gene encodes CDR1 MNHNS and CDR2 SASEGT. Germline trimming cut 3 bases from V and 6 bases from J; bases unmatched to any gene: 10. This CDR3 comprises 16 residues. CDR3 nucleotides: TGTGCCAGCAGTGATGCGGCGCGGGGGGGCCTTGATACGCAGTATTTT. It codes for CASSDAARGGLDTQYF.

This chain joins TRBV12-3 or TRBV12-4 and TRBJ2-7, with a possible D match to TRBD1 (6 bases). The CDR3 sequence is 13 residues long. V gave up 2 bases and J gave up 3 bases, with 8 bases separating them. The CDR3 DNA reads TGTGCCAGCAGTTTAACAGGGAGCTACGAGCAGTACTTC. As protein: CASSLTGSYEQYF.

The rearrangement uses TRBV7-8 and TRBJ2-3, with 8 nucleotides matching TRBD1. Germline V CDR1 and CDR2: SGHVS, FQNEAQ. The J segment lost 1 base and the V segment lost 5 bases, leaving 5 bases of the junction unmatched. The CDR3 consists of 15 residues. The CDR3, as DNA: TGTGCCAGCAGCACTGACAGGGGCCGCACAGATACGCAGTATTTT. As protein: CASSTDRGRTDTQYF.

The V gene is TRBV6-1, the J gene TRBJ1-6; the D is unclear. The V end lost 3 bases, the J end lost 7 bases, and 13 bases lay between the germline ends. The germline V gene encodes CDR1 MNHNS and CDR2 SASEGT. The length of the CDR3 is 15 residues. The CDR3 loop is CASSDGLLTNSPLHF. The CDR3 bases are TGTGCCAGCAGTGACGGACTTCTTACAAATTCACCCCTCCACTTT.

This chain links TRBV19 with TRBJ1-6, with TRBD1 matching 10 bases. The CDR3 consists of 16 residues. Germline lookup yields CDR1 LNHDA and CDR2 SQIVND (reference sequence). V dropped 0 bases and J dropped 10; count of bases not matched to a gene: 6. Written as DNA, the CDR3 is TGTGCCAGTAGTATAGACCTTGGGACAGGGGTCTCACCCCTCCACTTT. Translation gives CASSIDLGTGVSPLHF. Looking up the rest from reference TRBV19 and TRBJ1-6 gives the full variable domain: DGGITQSPKYLFRKEGQNVTLSCEQNLNHDAMYWYRQDPGQGLRLIYYSQIVNDFQKGDIAEGYSVSREKKESFPLTVTSAQKNPTAFYLCASSIDLGTGVSPLHFGNGTRLTVT.

CDR3 bases: TGCGCCAGCAGCTTTAGCCCCCCCAACAATGAGCAGTTCTTC. The encoded protein is CASSFSPPNNEQFF. The chain joins TRBV5-1 to TRBJ2-1; D gene ambiguous. V was shortened by 2 bases and J by 5 bases, with 11 bases between the two germline ends. CDR3 length: 14 amino acids. Looked up from germline, CDR1 is SGHRS and CDR2 is YFSETQ.

The count of this clone is one. The chain is built from TRBV11-2 and TRBJ2-2, with TRBD1 matching over 8 bases. V shed 3 bases and J 2 bases; nucleotides not matched to a gene: 5. Germline V gene lookup returns CDR1 SGHAT and CDR2 FQNNGV. The CDR3 loop spans 16 amino acids. The CDR3 DNA sequence: TGTGCCAGCAGCTTGGGGACAGGTCTAAACACCGGGGAGCTGTTTTTT. Amino acid sequence: CASSLGTGLNTGELFF.